This TCR beta chain originates from a study of CD8+CD57+ T cells in acquired aplastic anemia. About the study: DNA recovered from sorted CD4+ and CD8+ cells had a mean of 3.2 ug.

Sequenced patients had shown CD8+CD57+ cell expansion by flow cytometry. Researchers used genomic DNA as the template to profile TCR beta VDJ and CDR3. TCRdb used MiXCR to reprocess the reads, holding one entry per CDR3 protein. The repertoire consists of 300,000 or so distinct CDR3 sequences, with about 50% occurring once and the leading ten covering 1% to 1.5%. This receptor was identified in a human donor with aplastic anemia. The sequenced sample consisted of sorted CD4+, CD8+, or CD8+CD57+ T cells (not recorded which) from PBMCs.

CDR3 residues: CASSFPVNTEAFF. The CDR3 coding sequence is TGTGCCAGCAGCTTTCCAGTGAACACTGAAGCTTTCTTT. The chain joins TRBV7-9 to TRBJ1-1, with D unresolved. Trimming removed 3 bases from V and 0 bases from J, with 5 bases in between. This CDR3 comprises 13 residues. Germline-derived CDR1 and CDR2 are SEHNR and FQNEAQ (reference sequence). Based on the CDR3 plus reference TRBV7-9 and TRBJ1-1, the full variable domain is DTGVSQNPRHKITKRGQNVTFRCDPISEHNRLYWYRQTLGQGPEFLTYFQNEAQLEKSRLLSDRFSAERPKGSFSTLEIQRTEQGDSAMYLCASSFPVNTEAFFGQGTRLTVV.